A single sample is the source of the 26 T cell receptor beta chains below, sequenced in a study of cytomegalovirus exposure and HLA in healthy donors. The method was immunoSEQ multiplex PCR; TCRdb's version includes in-frame clones alone and lacks a portion of them. The table includes 120,000 to 150,000 clones, roughly 90% detected once. The sample was PBMCs. The receptors originated from a young man in good health and CMV-seropositive.

This clone was observed a handful of times. The gene calls are TRBV7-7 and TRBJ2-5; TRBD2 might be the D (5 bases). Trimming removed 5 bases from V and 3 bases from J, with 10 bases in between. The CDR3 loop spans 13 amino acids. Germline values: CDR1 SSHAT, CDR2 FNYEAQ (reference sequence). For the CDR3, the DNA is TGTGCCAGCAGCCGGGGAGTGGAAGAGACCCAGTACTTC. Amino acid sequence: CASSRGVEETQYF.

The rearrangement joins TRBV10-3 to TRBJ1-5, with D uncertain. The CDR3 is 13 amino acids. Trimming left V 2 bases short and J 7 bases short, with 9 bases between. Germline V gives CDR1 ENHRY, CDR2 SYGVKD. Here the CDR3 reads CAISEDPGQPQHF. The CDR3 bases are TGTGCCATCAGTGAGGACCCGGGGCAGCCCCAGCATTTT.

As DNA, the CDR3 is TGTGCCAGCTCCACGGACACCGCGTATGGCTACACCTTC. Amino acids: CASSTDTAYGYTF. This sequence joins TRBV18 and TRBJ1-2, with a possible D match to TRBD1 (5 bases). The CDR3 consists of 13 residues. With 6 bases removed from V and 5 bases from J, the gap between germline ends came to 13 bases. The germline gives CDR1 KGHSH, CDR2 LQKENI.

This chain joins TRBV30 and TRBJ1-2; tentative D call: TRBD1 (5 bases). The V end was cut by 1 base, the J end by 2 bases, with 8 bases between. The CDR3 loop spans 13 amino acids. Germline V gene data show CDR1 as GTSNPN and CDR2 as SVGIG (reference sequence). The CDR3 sequence: CAWSERGNYGYTF. CDR3 nucleotides: TGTGCCTGGAGTGAAAGGGGAAACTATGGCTACACCTTC.

This clone has just a few counts. V and J are TRBV7-8 and TRBJ2-2; perhaps TRBD2 as D (6 bases). V was shortened by 1 base and J by 1 base, with 7 bases between the two germline ends. The CDR3 sequence is 15 residues long. Looked up from germline, CDR1 is SGHVS and CDR2 is FQNEAQ. CDR3 loop: CASSLETRNTGELFF. DNA for the CDR3: TGTGCCAGCAGCTTAGAGACTAGGAACACCGGGGAGCTGTTTTTT.

In its sample, this clone was seen a few times. This chain uses TRBV5-1 with TRBJ1-2; D ambiguous. Germline CDR1 SGHRS, CDR2 YFSETQ. Trimming took off 0 bases at V and 0 bases at J, with 6 bases between the two ends. The CDR3 length is 14 residues. Here the CDR3 DNA reads TGCGCCAGCAGCTTGGCAGAAACTAACTATGGCTACACCTTC. Its protein is CASSLAETNYGYTF.

The chain recombines TRBV30 with TRBJ2-7; a possible D gene is TRBD2 (6 bases). V gave up 5 bases and J gave up 3 bases, with 8 bases separating them. There are 11 residues in the CDR3. Per germline, CDR1 GTSNPN and CDR2 SVGIG (reference sequence). The CDR3 coding sequence is TGTGCCTGGGTGGAGGGCTACGAGCAGTACTTC. Protein: CAWVEGYEQYF. Full variable domain (outside the CDR3, taken from reference TRBV30 and TRBJ2-7): SQTIHQWPATLVQPVGSPLSLECTVEGTSNPNLYWYRQAAGRGLQLLFYSVGIGQISSEVPQNLSASRPQDRQFILSSKKLLLSDSGFYLCAWVEGYEQYFGPGTRLTVT.

The chain employs TRBV27 and TRBJ2-1, with TRBD2 as a possible D gene (5 bases). Trimming cost V 6 bases and J 0 bases, with 15 bases left between them. The CDR3 covers 16 residues. Germline lookup yields CDR1 MNHEY and CDR2 SMNVEV (reference sequence). The CDR3 nucleotides are TGTGCCAGCAGCCCTCTACCCGAGGGCTCCTACAATGAGCAGTTCTTC. The encoded protein is CASSPLPEGSYNEQFF.

The chain links TRBV5-1 to TRBJ2-1; TRBD1 might be the D (5 bases). The V end was cut by 1 base, the J end by 5 bases, with 13 bases between. The germline CDR1 and CDR2 sequences are SGHRS and YFSETQ. The CDR3 totals 15 residues. DNA for the CDR3: TGCGCCAGCAGCTTGTGGGGCGAAAGGGACAATGAGCAGTTCTTC. The encoded protein is CASSLWGERDNEQFF.

The chain has TRBV6-6 and TRBJ2-4, with TRBD2 matching over 11 bases. V was pared by 5 bases and J by 5 bases, with 8 bases of the junction left unmatched. Germline values: CDR1 MNHNY, CDR2 SVGAGI (reference sequence). This CDR3 spans 16 amino acids. The CDR3 DNA sequence: TGTGCCAGCAGTCGCCCGGGACTAGCGGAAGAAAACATTCAGTACTTC. Residues: CASSRPGLAEENIQYF.

This sequence joins TRBV4-2 and TRBJ2-7; TRBD2 matches 8 bases. V gave up 2 bases and J gave up 2 bases; unmatched junction bases: 8. The germline CDR1 and CDR2 sequences are LGHNA and YNFKEQ. The CDR3 sequence is 16 residues long. The CDR3 sequence is CASSQPEGGRPYEQYF. For the CDR3, the DNA is TGTGCCAGCAGCCAACCTGAGGGCGGGAGGCCCTACGAGCAGTACTTC.

The V gene is TRBV30, the J gene TRBJ1-1, with D perhaps TRBD1 (5 bases). The CDR3 contains 12 residues. CDR1 is GTSNPN, CDR2 SVGIG, per germline (reference sequence). Trimming left V 2 bases short and J 5 bases short, with 9 bases between. The CDR3 DNA reads TGTGCCTGGAGTCGCGGGGCAACTGAAGCTTTCTTT. It is translated as CAWSRGATEAFF.

This CDR3 is CASSSPGTGVGYTF. In DNA form, the CDR3 reads TGTGCCAGCAGCTCGCCCGGGACAGGGGTTGGCTACACCTTC. The chain carries TRBV7-9 and TRBJ1-2; 10 nucleotides line up with TRBD1. The CDR3 spans 14 residues. CDR1 is SEHNR and CDR2 is FQNEAQ in the germline V gene (reference sequence). V gave up 4 bases and J gave up 7 bases; unmatched junction bases: 6. The full variable domain, with the rest looked up from reference TRBV7-9 and TRBJ1-2, is DTGVSQNPRHKITKRGQNVTFRCDPISEHNRLYWYRQTLGQGPEFLTYFQNEAQLEKSRLLSDRFSAERPKGSFSTLEIQRTEQGDSAMYLCASSSPGTGVGYTFGSGTRLTVV.

The chain carries TRBV6-4 and TRBJ2-3; D possibly corresponds to TRBD2 (6 bases). CDR3 length: 15 amino acids. Germline-derived CDR1 and CDR2 are MRHNA and SNTAGT. V was pared by 2 bases and J by 2 bases, with 11 bases between. The chain's CDR3 is CASSDEAGSTDTQYF. CDR3 bases: TGTGCCAGCAGTGACGAAGCGGGTTCCACAGATACGCAGTATTTT.

This clone was observed once. This chain connects TRBV7-2 to TRBJ1-3, with a possible D match to TRBD1 (5 bases). Germline lookup yields CDR1 SGHTA and CDR2 FQGNSA. Deletions cut 5 bases from V and 2 bases from J, with 13 bases between. This CDR3 spans 15 amino acids. CDR3 DNA: TGTGCCAGCAGCCCCCGAAGGGGTCCTGGAAACACCATATATTTT. It translates to CASSPRRGPGNTIYF.

The V and J genes are TRBV14 and TRBJ2-7, with a weak D call TRBD1 (6 bases). Germline CDR1 is SGHDN and CDR2 is FVKESK. The CDR3 consists of 15 residues. V was shortened by 4 bases and J by 3 bases, with 16 bases between the two germline ends. CDR3 in DNA: TGTGCCAGCAGCCTTCGGGACACGGAAAACTACGAGCAGTACTTC. It specifies CASSLRDTENYEQYF.

The rearrangement links TRBV2 to TRBJ1-1, with a weak D call TRBD1 (5 bases). Germline V gene data show CDR1 as SNHLY and CDR2 as FYNNEI. V was pared by 10 bases and J by 0 bases, with 18 bases between. The CDR3 length is 15 residues. This CDR3 is CAIPSGGALNTEAFF. CDR3 sequence (DNA): TGTGCCATACCCTCTGGAGGGGCCCTGAACACTGAAGCTTTCTTT. Complete variable domain (other parts from reference TRBV2 and TRBJ1-1): EPEVTQTPSHQVTQMGQEVILRCVPISNHLYFYWYRQILGQKVEFLVSFYNNEISEKSEIFDDQFSVERPDGSNFTLKIRSTKLEDSAMYFCAIPSGGALNTEAFFGQGTRLTVV.

J is TRBJ1-2 and V is TRBV5-1; TRBD1 might be the D (5 bases). The germline CDR1 and CDR2 sequences are SGHRS and YFSETQ. The CDR3 is 13 amino acids. Trimming stripped 4 bases from V and 7 bases from J, with 14 bases between. CDR3 in amino acids: CASSPDGGFGYTF. The CDR3 DNA reads as TGCGCCAGCAGCCCGGACGGGGGTTTTGGCTACACCTTC. The entire variable domain, with the rest obtained from reference TRBV5-1 and TRBJ1-2, is as follows: KAGVTQTPRYLIKTRGQQVTLSCSPISGHRSVSWYQQTPGQGLQFLFEYFSETQRNKGNFPGRFSGRQFSNSRSEMNVSTLELGDSALYLCASSPDGGFGYTFGSGTRLTVV.

The chain uses TRBV5-4 and TRBJ2-1, with D uncertain. This CDR3 has 12 residues. CDR1 SGHNT and CDR2 YYREEE come from the germline V gene (reference sequence). The V gene lost 2 bases and the J gene lost 7 bases, with 7 bases spanning the gap. The CDR3 loop reads CASSLTPNEQFF. For the CDR3, the DNA is TGTGCCAGCAGCTTAACTCCGAATGAGCAGTTCTTC.

The gene calls are TRBV11-3 and TRBJ2-7, with a tentative D call TRBD1 (6 bases). Looked up from germline, CDR1 is SGHNT and CDR2 is YENEEA. The CDR3 covers 15 residues. Trimming removed 5 bases from V and 2 bases from J, with 16 bases in between. The CDR3 DNA reads TGTGCCAGCAGCGCGCGTACAGGGCCCGCCTACGAGCAGTACTTC. Its protein product is CASSARTGPAYEQYF.

V usage is TRBV27 and J usage is TRBJ2-7; TRBD1 matches 8 bases. Germline V gene lookup returns CDR1 MNHEY and CDR2 SMNVEV (reference sequence). This CDR3 is 14 amino acids long. Losses at the gene ends were 8 bases for V and 0 bases for J; bases not matched to a gene: 6. The CDR3, as DNA: TGTGCCAGCTGGGGACAGGACAGCTCCTACGAGCAGTACTTC. Translating it yields CASWGQDSSYEQYF.

The chain couples TRBV19 to TRBJ2-1, with TRBD1 identical over 10 bases. CDR1 is LNHDA, CDR2 SQIVND, per germline (reference sequence). The V and J ends lost 6 bases and 4 bases, in that order; junction bases with no gene match: 3. The CDR3 totals 14 residues. The CDR3 here is CASSRDRGYNEQFF. For the CDR3, the DNA is TGTGCCAGTAGCCGGGACAGGGGATACAATGAGCAGTTCTTC.

This clone showed up just once. CDR3 residues: CAIGVLNSPLHF. DNA for the CDR3: TGTGCCATCGGAGTACTAAATTCACCCCTCCACTTT. V gene TRBV28 combines with J gene TRBJ1-6; no firm D call. This CDR3 contains 12 residues. The V and J ends lost 10 bases and 7 bases respectively, with 11 bases between them. Germline-derived CDR1 and CDR2 are MDHEN and SYDVKM.

The CDR3 DNA is TGTGCCATCATGGGAGGGAGCCACTACGAGCAGTACTTC. It translates to CAIMGGSHYEQYF. The chain couples TRBV10-3 to TRBJ2-7, with TRBD2 matching 7 bases. Germline V gene lookup returns CDR1 ENHRY and CDR2 SYGVKD. The V segment lost 7 bases and the J segment 3 bases; nucleotides outside the gene matches: 6. The CDR3 covers 13 residues.

The chain has TRBV19 and TRBJ1-5; the D gene is possibly TRBD1 (6 bases). CDR1 is LNHDA, CDR2 SQIVND, per germline (reference sequence). V lost 7 bases and J 4 bases, leaving 11 bases between the germline ends. The CDR3 contains 13 residues. The CDR3 loop reads CASTRTENQPQHF. In DNA form, the CDR3 reads TGTGCCAGTACCCGGACAGAAAATCAGCCCCAGCATTTT.

V and J are TRBV15 and TRBJ1-5; TRBD1 is a possible D gene (6 bases). The germline V gene has CDR1 LNHNV and CDR2 YYDKDF (reference sequence). CDR3 length: 14 residues. V was pared by 3 bases and J by 7 bases, with 13 bases between. The CDR3 nucleotides read TGTGCCACCAGCAGGACACAGGGTAACCAGCCCCAGCATTTT. Its translation is CATSRTQGNQPQHF.